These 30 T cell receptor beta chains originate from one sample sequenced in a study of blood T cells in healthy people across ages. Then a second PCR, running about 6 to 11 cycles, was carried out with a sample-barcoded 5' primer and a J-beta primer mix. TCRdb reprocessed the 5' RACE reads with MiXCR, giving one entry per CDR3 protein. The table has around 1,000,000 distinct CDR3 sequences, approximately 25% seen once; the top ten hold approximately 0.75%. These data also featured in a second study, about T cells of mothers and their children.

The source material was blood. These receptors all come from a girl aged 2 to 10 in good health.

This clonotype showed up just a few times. The CDR3 spells CASSPTGGPEAFF. The CDR3 nucleotides are TGTGCCAGCAGCCCCACAGGGGGCCCTGAAGCTTTCTTT. The chain couples TRBV7-2 to TRBJ1-1; 9 bases agree with TRBD1. Germline trimming cut 5 bases from V and 6 bases from J; bases unmatched to any gene: 4. Per the germline V gene, CDR1 is SGHTA and CDR2 is FQGNSA. This CDR3 has 13 amino acids.

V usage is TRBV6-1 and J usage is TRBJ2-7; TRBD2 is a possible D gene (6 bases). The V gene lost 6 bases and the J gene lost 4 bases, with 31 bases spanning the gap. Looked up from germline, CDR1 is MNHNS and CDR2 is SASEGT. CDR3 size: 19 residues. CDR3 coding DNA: TGTGCCAGCAGAAGCCCTGGAGGTCGAATGCGGGGAGCCGGGTACGAGCAGTACTTC. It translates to CASRSPGGRMRGAGYEQYF.

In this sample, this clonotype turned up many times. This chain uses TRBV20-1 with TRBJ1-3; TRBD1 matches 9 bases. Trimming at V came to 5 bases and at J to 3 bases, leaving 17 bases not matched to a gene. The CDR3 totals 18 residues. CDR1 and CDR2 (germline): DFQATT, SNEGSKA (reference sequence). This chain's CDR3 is CSALARQGGSGSGNTIYF. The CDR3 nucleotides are TGCAGTGCTCTGGCCAGACAGGGGGGTTCTGGGAGTGGAAACACCATATATTTT.

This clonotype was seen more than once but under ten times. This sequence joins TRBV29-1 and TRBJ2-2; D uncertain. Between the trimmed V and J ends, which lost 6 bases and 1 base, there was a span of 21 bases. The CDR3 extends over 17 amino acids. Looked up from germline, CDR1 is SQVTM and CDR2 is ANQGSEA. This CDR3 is CSVTLDPMSLNTGELFF. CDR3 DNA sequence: TGCAGCGTCACATTGGACCCCATGAGCTTGAACACCGGGGAGCTGTTTTTT.

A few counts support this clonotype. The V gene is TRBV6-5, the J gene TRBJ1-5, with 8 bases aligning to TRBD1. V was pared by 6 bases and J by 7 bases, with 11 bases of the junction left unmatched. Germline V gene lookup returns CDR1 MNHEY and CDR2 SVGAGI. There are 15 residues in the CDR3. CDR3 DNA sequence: TGTGCCAGCAGATCGGACAGGGAGGGTTGGCAGCCCCAGCATTTT. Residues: CASRSDREGWQPQHF.

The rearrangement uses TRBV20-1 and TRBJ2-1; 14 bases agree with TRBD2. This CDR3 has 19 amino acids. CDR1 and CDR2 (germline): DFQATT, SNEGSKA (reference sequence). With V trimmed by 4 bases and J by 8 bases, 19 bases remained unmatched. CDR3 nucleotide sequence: TGCAGTGCTAAGCCGCCGGGACTAGCGGGAGCTTTGGTAAGGGATGAGCAGTTCTTC. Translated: CSAKPPGLAGALVRDEQFF.

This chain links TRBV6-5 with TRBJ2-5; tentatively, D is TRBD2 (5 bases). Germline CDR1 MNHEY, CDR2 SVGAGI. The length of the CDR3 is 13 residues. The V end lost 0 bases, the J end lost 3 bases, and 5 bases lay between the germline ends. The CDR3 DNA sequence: TGTGCCAGCAGTTACTCGAGGGAAGAGACCCAGTACTTC. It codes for CASSYSREETQYF.

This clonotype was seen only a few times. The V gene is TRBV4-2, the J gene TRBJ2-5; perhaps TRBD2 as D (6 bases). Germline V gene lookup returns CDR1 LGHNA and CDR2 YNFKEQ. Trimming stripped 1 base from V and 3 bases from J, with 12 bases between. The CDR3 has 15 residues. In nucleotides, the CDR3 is TGTGCCAGCAGCCAAGGCCCCGGGGAGGAAGAGACCCAGTACTTC. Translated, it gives CASSQGPGEEETQYF.

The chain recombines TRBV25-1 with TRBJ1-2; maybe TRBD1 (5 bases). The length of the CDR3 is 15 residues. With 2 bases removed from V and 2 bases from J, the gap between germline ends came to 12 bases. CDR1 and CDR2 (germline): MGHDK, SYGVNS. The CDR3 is CASSEGDRSNYGYTF. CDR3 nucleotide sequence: TGTGCCAGCAGTGAAGGAGACAGATCCAACTATGGCTACACCTTC.

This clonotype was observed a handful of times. Here the CDR3 reads CASRREGGLEQFF. CDR3 coding DNA: TGTGCCAGCAGGCGGGAGGGTGGGTTGGAGCAGTTCTTC. The V and J genes are TRBV27 and TRBJ2-1; 9 bases match TRBD2. CDR3 size: 13 residues. Unmatched junction bases numbered 7, after V lost 6 bases and J lost 10 bases. Germline lookup yields CDR1 MNHEY and CDR2 SMNVEV (reference sequence).

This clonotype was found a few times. The chain's CDR3 is CASSQAESSYNSPLHF. As DNA, the CDR3 is TGTGCCAGCTCACAGGCGGAGAGCTCCTATAATTCACCCCTCCACTTT. The chain uses TRBV18 and TRBJ1-6; D gene uncertain. The ends were cut back, 4 bases at V and 0 bases at J, with 10 bases in the middle. Looked up from germline, CDR1 is KGHSH and CDR2 is LQKENI. The CDR3 has 16 amino acids.

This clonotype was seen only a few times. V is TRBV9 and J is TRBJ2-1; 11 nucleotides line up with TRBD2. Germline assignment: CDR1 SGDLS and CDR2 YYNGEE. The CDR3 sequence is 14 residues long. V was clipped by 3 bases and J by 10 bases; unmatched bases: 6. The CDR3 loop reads CASSGSGGAGEQFF. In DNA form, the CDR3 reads TGTGCCAGCAGCGGTAGCGGGGGGGCAGGAGAGCAGTTCTTC.

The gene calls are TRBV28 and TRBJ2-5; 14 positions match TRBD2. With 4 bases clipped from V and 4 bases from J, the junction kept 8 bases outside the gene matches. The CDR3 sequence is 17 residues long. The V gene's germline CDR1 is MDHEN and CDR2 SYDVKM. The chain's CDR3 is CASSSPGLAGDGETQYF. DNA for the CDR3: TGTGCCAGCAGTTCCCCGGGACTAGCGGGAGATGGAGAGACCCAGTACTTC.

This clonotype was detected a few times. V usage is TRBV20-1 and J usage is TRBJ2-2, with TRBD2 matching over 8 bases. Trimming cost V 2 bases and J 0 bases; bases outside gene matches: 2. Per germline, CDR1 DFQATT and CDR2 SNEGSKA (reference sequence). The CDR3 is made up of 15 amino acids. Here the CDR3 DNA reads TGCAGTGCTAGAAAGCGGGGGACGAACACCGGGGAGCTGTTTTTT. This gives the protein CSARKRGTNTGELFF.

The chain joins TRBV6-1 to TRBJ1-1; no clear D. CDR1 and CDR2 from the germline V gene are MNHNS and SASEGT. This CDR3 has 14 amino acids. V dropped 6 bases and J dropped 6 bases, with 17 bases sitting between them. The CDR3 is CASSQTPLRSEAFF. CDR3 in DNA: TGTGCCAGCAGCCAAACCCCACTAAGGTCTGAAGCTTTCTTT.

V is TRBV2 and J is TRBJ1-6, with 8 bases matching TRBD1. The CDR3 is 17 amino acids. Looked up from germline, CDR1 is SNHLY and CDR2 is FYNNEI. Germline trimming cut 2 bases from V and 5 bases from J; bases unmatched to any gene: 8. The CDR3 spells CASSEQGAGFNNSPLHF. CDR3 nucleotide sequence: TGTGCCAGCAGTGAACAGGGGGCGGGATTCAATAATTCACCCCTCCACTTT. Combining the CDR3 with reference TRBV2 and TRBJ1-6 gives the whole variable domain EPEVTQTPSHQVTQMGQEVILRCVPISNHLYFYWYRQILGQKVEFLVSFYNNEISEKSEIFDDQFSVERPDGSNFTLKIRSTKLEDSAMYFCASSEQGAGFNNSPLHFGNGTRLTVT.

Here the CDR3 reads CASSPFRGNTIYF. The CDR3 DNA reads TGTGCCAGCAGCCCCTTTAGAGGAAACACCATATATTTT. V and J are TRBV7-8 and TRBJ1-3; D is undetermined. Germline CDR1 is SGHVS and CDR2 is FQNEAQ. Trimming pared 5 bases from V and 4 bases from J, leaving 9 bases between. The CDR3 has 13 residues.

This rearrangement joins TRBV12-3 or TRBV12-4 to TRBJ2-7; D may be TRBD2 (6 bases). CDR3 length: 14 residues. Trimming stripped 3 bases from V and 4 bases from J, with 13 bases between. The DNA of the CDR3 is TGTGCCAGCAGTTTGAAAAGCGGGTGGTACGAGCAGTACTTC. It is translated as CASSLKSGWYEQYF.

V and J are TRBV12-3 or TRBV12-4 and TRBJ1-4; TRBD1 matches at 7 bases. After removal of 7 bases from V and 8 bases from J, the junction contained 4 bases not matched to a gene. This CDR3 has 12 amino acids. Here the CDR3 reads CASKGGEEKLFF. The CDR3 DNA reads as TGTGCCAGCAAAGGGGGCGAGGAAAAACTGTTTTTT.

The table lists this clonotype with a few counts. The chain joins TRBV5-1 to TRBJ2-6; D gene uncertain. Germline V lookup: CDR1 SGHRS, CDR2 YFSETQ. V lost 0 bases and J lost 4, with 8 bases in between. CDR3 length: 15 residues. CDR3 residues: CASSLAVGGANVLTF. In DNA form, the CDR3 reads TGCGCCAGCAGCTTGGCCGTGGGGGGGGCCAACGTCCTGACTTTC. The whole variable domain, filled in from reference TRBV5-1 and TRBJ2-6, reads KAGVTQTPRYLIKTRGQQVTLSCSPISGHRSVSWYQQTPGQGLQFLFEYFSETQRNKGNFPGRFSGRQFSNSRSEMNVSTLELGDSALYLCASSLAVGGANVLTFGAGSRLTVL.

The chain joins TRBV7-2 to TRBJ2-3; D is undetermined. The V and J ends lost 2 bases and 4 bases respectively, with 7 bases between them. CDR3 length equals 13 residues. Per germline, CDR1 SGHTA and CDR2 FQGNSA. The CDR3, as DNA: TGTGCCAGCAGCTTATACGCGGCAGATACGCAGTATTTT. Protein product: CASSLYAADTQYF. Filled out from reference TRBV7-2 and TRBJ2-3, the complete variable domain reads GAGVSQSPSNKVTEKGKDVELRCDPISGHTALYWYRQSLGQGLEFLIYFQGNSAPDKSGLPSDRFSAERTGGSVSTLTIQRTQQEDSAVYLCASSLYAADTQYFGPGTRLTVL.

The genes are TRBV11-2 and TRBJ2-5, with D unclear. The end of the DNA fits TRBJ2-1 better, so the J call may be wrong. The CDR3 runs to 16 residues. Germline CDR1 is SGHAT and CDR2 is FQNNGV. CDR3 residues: CASSLSSSIAYNEQFF. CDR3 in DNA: TGTGCCAGCAGCTTAAGTTCTTCTATCGCCTACAATGAGCAGTTCTTC.

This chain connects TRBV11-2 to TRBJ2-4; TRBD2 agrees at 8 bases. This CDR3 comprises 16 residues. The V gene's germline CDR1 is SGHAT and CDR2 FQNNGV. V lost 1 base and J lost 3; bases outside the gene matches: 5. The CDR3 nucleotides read TGTGCCAGCAGCTTAGGCTCGGGAGGGAACAAAAACATTCAGTACTTC. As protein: CASSLGSGGNKNIQYF.

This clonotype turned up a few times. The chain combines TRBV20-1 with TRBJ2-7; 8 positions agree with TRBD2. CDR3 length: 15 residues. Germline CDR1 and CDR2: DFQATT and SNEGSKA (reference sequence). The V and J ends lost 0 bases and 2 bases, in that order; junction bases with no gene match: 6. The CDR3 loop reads CSARDLTSGAYEQYF. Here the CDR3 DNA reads TGCAGTGCTAGAGATCTCACTAGCGGAGCCTACGAGCAGTACTTC.

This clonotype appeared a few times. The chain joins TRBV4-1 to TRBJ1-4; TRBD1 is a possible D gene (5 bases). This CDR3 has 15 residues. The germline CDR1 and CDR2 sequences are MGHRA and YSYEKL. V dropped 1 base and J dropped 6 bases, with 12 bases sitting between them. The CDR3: CASSQANRDDEKLFF. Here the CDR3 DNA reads TGCGCCAGCAGCCAAGCAAATAGGGACGATGAAAAACTGTTTTTT.

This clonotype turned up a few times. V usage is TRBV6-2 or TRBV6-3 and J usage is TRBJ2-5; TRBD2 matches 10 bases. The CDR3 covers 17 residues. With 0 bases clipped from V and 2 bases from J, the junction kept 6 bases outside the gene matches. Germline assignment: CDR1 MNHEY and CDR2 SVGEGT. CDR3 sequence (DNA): TGTGCCAGCAGTTACTCGGCACTAGCGGGGATTCAAGAGACCCAGTACTTC. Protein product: CASSYSALAGIQETQYF.

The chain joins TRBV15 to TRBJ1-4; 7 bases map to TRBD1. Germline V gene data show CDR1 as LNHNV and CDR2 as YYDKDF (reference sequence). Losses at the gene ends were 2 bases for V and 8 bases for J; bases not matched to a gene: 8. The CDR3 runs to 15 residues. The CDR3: CATSRRQGPGEKLFF. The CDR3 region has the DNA TGTGCCACCAGCAGACGACAGGGTCCTGGAGAAAAACTGTTTTTT. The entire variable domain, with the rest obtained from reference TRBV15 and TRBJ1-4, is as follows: DAMVIQNPRYQVTQFGKPVTLSCSQTLNHNVMYWYQQKSSQAPKLLFHYYDKDFNNEADTPDNFQSRRPNTSFCFLDIRSPGLGDTAMYLCATSRRQGPGEKLFFGSGTQLSVL.

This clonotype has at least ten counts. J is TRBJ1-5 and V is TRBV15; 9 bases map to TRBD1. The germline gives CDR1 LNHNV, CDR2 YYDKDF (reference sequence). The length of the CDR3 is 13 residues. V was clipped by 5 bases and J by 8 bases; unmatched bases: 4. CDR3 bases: TGTGCCACCAGCGGACAGGGGTGGGAGCCCCAGCATTTT. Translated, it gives CATSGQGWEPQHF.

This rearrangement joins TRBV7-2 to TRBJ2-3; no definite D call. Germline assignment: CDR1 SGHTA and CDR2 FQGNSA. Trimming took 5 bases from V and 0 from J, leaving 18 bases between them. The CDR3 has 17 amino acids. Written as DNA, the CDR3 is TGTGCCAGCAGCAACGCCTCAAAATATCCTAGCACAGATACGCAGTATTTT. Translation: CASSNASKYPSTDTQYF.

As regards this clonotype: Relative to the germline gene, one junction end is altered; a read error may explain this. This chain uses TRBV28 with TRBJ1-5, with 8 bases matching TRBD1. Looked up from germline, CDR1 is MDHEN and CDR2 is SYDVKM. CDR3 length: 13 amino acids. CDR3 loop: CATSGGAGQPRHF. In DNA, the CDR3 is TGTGCCACGTCAGGGGGCGCAGGTCAGCCCCGGCATTTT.